Shown below are 21 T cell receptor beta chains from a single sample sequenced in a study of Ad26.COV2.S vaccination and SARS-CoV-2 variants. This table comes from immunoSEQ multiplex PCR, and its TCRdb copy is limited to in-frame clones, with some not included. Of 200,000 to 300,000 clones listed, approximately 90% are singletons. The sample's treatment: some 19 received Ad26.COV2.S at low or high dose, single or two shots; 5 received placebo; per-sample allocation not given. The study sampled participants on day 63 after the first vaccine or placebo injection. The input for sequencing was peripheral blood, taken in a trial of Ad26.COV2.S vaccine versus placebo. Source of these receptors: a person between 18 and 65 years old who received the Ad26.COV2.S COVID-19 vaccine or a placebo.

This clone has more than one count but fewer than ten. This chain connects TRBV9 to TRBJ1-1; TRBD1 matches 8 bases. The germline V gene has CDR1 SGDLS and CDR2 YYNGEE. V trimming: 4 bases; J trimming: 5 bases; junction bases outside the gene matches: 10. The CDR3 runs to 15 residues. CDR3 bases: TGTGCCAGCAGCCCCCGAGCAGGGGGCAATACTGAAGCTTTCTTT. This codes for CASSPRAGGNTEAFF.

The chain couples TRBV18 to TRBJ1-2, with 7 bases matching TRBD1. Losses at the gene ends were 6 bases for V and 8 bases for J; bases not matched to a gene: 9. The CDR3 has 13 residues. In germline, CDR1 is KGHSH, CDR2 LQKENI. CDR3 amino acids: CASSIGTEGGYTF. CDR3 bases: TGTGCCAGCTCGATCGGGACAGAAGGCGGCTACACCTTC.

V is TRBV28 and J is TRBJ1-2; tentative D call: TRBD1 (5 bases). Germline CDR1 is MDHEN and CDR2 is SYDVKM. V was trimmed by 6 bases and J by 8 bases, leaving 13 bases between them. The CDR3 sequence is 12 residues long. The CDR3 DNA is TGTGCCAGCAGCTCCGGGACGCGGGGCTACACCTTC. As protein: CASSSGTRGYTF.

The rearrangement links TRBV12-5 to TRBJ2-7; D gene ambiguous. Germline assignment: CDR1 LGHNT and CDR2 FRNRAP. The CDR3 is 14 residues long. V was clipped by 1 base and J by 7 bases, with 14 bases between them. CDR3 loop: CASGLESSLGEQYF. DNA for the CDR3: TGTGCTAGTGGTTTGGAATCCTCGTTGGGAGAGCAGTACTTC.

The chain uses TRBV5-6 and TRBJ2-2; D is uncertain. Trimming removed 1 base from V and 1 base from J, with 8 bases in between. CDR1 and CDR2 from the germline V gene are SGHDT and YYEEEE. The CDR3 runs 15 residues. The CDR3, as DNA: TGTGCCAGCAGCTTGATATTAGGGAACACCGGGGAGCTGTTTTTT. Amino acid sequence: CASSLILGNTGELFF.

This sequence joins TRBV6-5 and TRBJ2-1, with TRBD2 matching over 9 bases. This CDR3 region has 15 residues. Germline lookup yields CDR1 MNHEY and CDR2 SVGAGI. Trimming removed 0 bases from V and 7 bases from J; junction bases left unmatched: 4. The CDR3 coding sequence is TGTGCCAGCAGTTACTCGAGACTAGCGGCGAATGAGCAGTTCTTC. Protein sequence: CASSYSRLAANEQFF.

The chain employs TRBV29-1 and TRBJ1-2, with 8 positions matching TRBD1. This CDR3 has 13 amino acids. V shed 7 bases, J shed 4 bases, and the junction held 8 bases outside the gene matches. Per the germline V gene, CDR1 is SQVTM and CDR2 is ANQGSEA. This CDR3 is CSAGSQGGYGYTF. The CDR3 DNA reads as TGCAGCGCTGGGTCACAGGGGGGCTATGGCTACACCTTC.

This chain uses TRBV28 with TRBJ2-3; a weak D match, TRBD2 (7 bases). The ends were cut back, 6 bases at V and 2 bases at J, with 18 bases in the middle. Per the germline V gene, CDR1 is MDHEN and CDR2 is SYDVKM. This CDR3 comprises 16 residues. The CDR3 protein is CASRLGGGPFTDTQYF. CDR3 in DNA: TGTGCCAGCAGGTTAGGGGGAGGGCCGTTCACAGATACGCAGTATTTT. The full variable domain, completed using reference TRBV28 and TRBJ2-3, is DVKVTQSSRYLVKRTGEKVFLECVQDMDHENMFWYRQDPGLGLRLIYFSYDVKMKEKGDIPEGYSVSREKKERFSLILESASTNQTSMYLCASRLGGGPFTDTQYFGPGTRLTVL.

The rearrangement joins TRBV4-2 to TRBJ2-1; 8 nucleotides match TRBD1. Germline V gene data show CDR1 as LGHNA and CDR2 as YNFKEQ. V shed 0 bases, J shed 8 bases, and the junction held 9 bases outside the gene matches. The CDR3 extends over 16 amino acids. This CDR3 reads CASSQDGGQGWDEQFF. In DNA form, the CDR3 reads TGTGCCAGCAGCCAAGATGGAGGACAGGGTTGGGATGAGCAGTTCTTC.

This clone was found once. The rearrangement uses TRBV6-1 and TRBJ1-3; D is possibly TRBD1 (5 bases). Trimming took off 8 bases at V and 9 bases at J, with 17 bases between the two ends. The CDR3 runs 13 residues. CDR1 and CDR2 (germline): MNHNS, SASEGT. The CDR3 DNA is TGTGCCAGCTCCAGCCCAGGGAAGGGCACCATATATTTT. Protein: CASSSPGKGTIYF.

CDR3 sequence: CSVEVQGWNYGYTF. The CDR3 nucleotides read TGCAGCGTTGAAGTACAGGGGTGGAACTATGGCTACACCTTC. The V call is TRBV29-1, the J call TRBJ1-2; 7 bases are shared with TRBD1. Germline trimming cut 1 base from V and 2 bases from J; bases unmatched to any gene: 4. CDR3 size: 14 residues. CDR1 and CDR2 from the germline V gene are SQVTM and ANQGSEA. Full variable domain (outside the CDR3, taken from reference TRBV29-1 and TRBJ1-2): SAVISQKPSRDICQRGTSLTIQCQVDSQVTMMFWYRQQPGQSLTLIATANQGSEATYESGFVIDKFPISRPNLTFSTLTVSNMSPEDSSIYLCSVEVQGWNYGYTFGSGTRLTVV.

This clone was observed a handful of times. This chain links TRBV4-3 with TRBJ1-1, with no clear D. V lost 3 bases to trimming and J lost 0 bases, with 8 bases between them. In germline, CDR1 is LGHNA, CDR2 YSLEER. CDR3 length: 14 amino acids. The CDR3 DNA follows: TGCGCCAGCAGCCATGATTCCCTGAACACTGAAGCTTTCTTT. This codes for CASSHDSLNTEAFF.

The J gene is TRBJ2-2, the V gene TRBV4-3, with D unresolved. The CDR3 runs 11 residues. Germline CDR1 reads LGHNA; CDR2 reads YSLEER. V lost 4 bases to trimming and J lost 6 bases, with 3 bases between them. As DNA, the CDR3 is TGCGCCAGCAGCCTCGCCGGGGAGCTGTTTTTT. Encoded protein: CASSLAGELFF.

The V gene is TRBV3-1 (or the pseudogene TRBV3-2), the J gene TRBJ2-6; unclear D gene. CDR1 is LGHDT, CDR2 YNNKEL, per germline (reference sequence). V lost 0 bases and J lost 3, with 15 bases in between. The CDR3 spans 18 residues. The chain's CDR3 is CASSQEEQPVLGANVLTF. The CDR3 nucleotides read TGTGCCAGCAGCCAAGAAGAACAGCCGGTACTTGGGGCCAACGTCCTGACTTTC.

The sample holds one count of this clone. The genes are TRBV7-8 and TRBJ2-7; the D call may be TRBD1 or TRBD2 (5 bases each). Germline-derived CDR1 and CDR2 are SGHVS and FQNEAQ. The CDR3 consists of 19 residues. The V end was cut by 6 bases, the J end by 2 bases, with 29 bases between. DNA for the CDR3: TGTGCCAGCAGTTTTCTGAGGGACGGGTCTGCCCACGTGGCCTACGAGCAGTACTTC. Encoded protein: CASSFLRDGSAHVAYEQYF. The full variable domain, its missing parts supplied by reference TRBV7-8 and TRBJ2-7, is GAGVSQSPRYKVAKRGQDVALRCDPISGHVSLFWYQQALGQGPEFLTYFQNEAQLDKSGLPSDRFFAERPEGSVSTLKIQRTQQEDSAVYLCASSFLRDGSAHVAYEQYFGPGTRLTVT.

This sequence joins TRBV5-1 and TRBJ2-7; D possibly matches TRBD1 or TRBD2 (5 bases each). V shed 4 bases and J shed 4 bases, with 18 bases lying between them. This CDR3 region has 15 residues. Germline V gives CDR1 SGHRS, CDR2 YFSETQ. For the CDR3, the DNA is TGCGCCAGCAGCGTCAGACCGGGACGGATTTACGAGCAGTACTTC. It encodes CASSVRPGRIYEQYF.

The DNA for the CDR3 is TGTGCCATCAGCCGCGGGGGCCCAAACACAGATACGCAGTATTTT. Encoded protein: CAISRGGPNTDTQYF. The V call is TRBV10-3, the J call TRBJ2-3, with D possibly being TRBD2 (7 bases). The V gene's germline CDR1 is ENHRY and CDR2 SYGVKD. Trimming pared 6 bases from V and 2 bases from J, leaving 15 bases between. The CDR3 runs to 15 residues.

The chain is built from TRBV21-1 and TRBJ2-1; the DNA was not used to check the table's D call, TRBD1. TRBV21-1 is a pseudogene. The CDR3 is made up of 17 amino acids. The CDR3 DNA reads TGTGCCAGCAGCAAAAAGGGGAAGGGAAGCTCCTACAATGAGCAGTTCTTC. Translation: CASSKKGKGSSYNEQFF.

The chain employs TRBV6-2 or TRBV6-3 and TRBJ1-5, with 8 bases identical to TRBD1. Germline CDR1 MNHEY, CDR2 SVGEGT. Losses at the gene ends were 2 bases for V and 4 bases for J; bases not matched to a gene: 7. The CDR3 has 16 residues. The CDR3 nucleotides are TGTGCCAGCAGTTACATGACAGGGGCTCAGAATCAGCCCCAGCATTTT. It codes for CASSYMTGAQNQPQHF.

This chain uses TRBV7-2 with TRBJ2-1; 10 bases match TRBD2. Germline V lookup: CDR1 SGHTA, CDR2 FQGNSA. Trimming took 5 bases from V and 7 from J; bases not matched to a gene: 11. There are 16 residues in the CDR3. In nucleotides, the CDR3 is TGTGCCAGCAGCCCCCAAGCCAGCGGGGGGGGGAATGAGCAGTTCTTC. Amino acids: CASSPQASGGGNEQFF.

The J gene is TRBJ1-1, the V gene TRBV7-2; D remains ambiguous. Germline V gene sequence: CDR1 SGHTA, CDR2 FQGNSA. The CDR3 sequence is 13 residues long. Trimming cost V 1 base and J 1 base, with 4 bases left between them. The DNA of the CDR3 is TGTGCCAGCAGCTTAGGTCGGAACACTGAAGCTTTCTTT. This gives the protein CASSLGRNTEAFF.